One sample yielded the 15 T cell receptor beta chains listed below, sequenced in a study of tumor-infiltrating lymphocytes in oesophageal squamous cell carcinoma (TCRdb year 2016). Library preparation was by PCR. This sample was sequenced with an Illumina HiSeq 2000. The public reads were reprocessed in TCRdb via fastp at Q25 and MiXCR, keeping in-frame beta chains. Each CDR3 protein appears once, grouped with its most common genes and DNA. This sample gives 20,000 or so distinct CDR3 sequences in total; around 43% of them show up just once. Over 15% of the sample is in the top ten clones. Sequencing was carried out using normal esophageal tissue next to the tumor. The receptor source for this set is a female donor with esophageal squamous cell carcinoma.

This clonotype was seen at least ten times. The chain uses TRBV25-1 and TRBJ2-5, with a tentative D call TRBD2 (6 bases). Germline CDR1 MGHDK, CDR2 SYGVNS. Trimming left V 5 bases short and J 4 bases short, with 14 bases between. The CDR3 runs 14 residues. CDR3 DNA: TGTGCCAGCAGTAAGAACTCGGGGGTAGAGACCCAGTACTTC. Translated, it gives CASSKNSGVETQYF.

This clonotype has only a few counts. The genes are TRBV12-3 or TRBV12-4 and TRBJ2-1; 8 bases line up with TRBD2. Trimming cost V 1 base and J 2 bases; bases outside gene matches: 4. This CDR3 has 16 residues. The CDR3 loop is CASSLGAGATYNEQFF. In DNA, the CDR3 is TGTGCCAGCAGTTTAGGAGCGGGAGCGACCTACAATGAGCAGTTCTTC.

The table lists this clonotype with a count of one. The rearrangement joins TRBV6-1 to TRBJ2-3, with TRBD2 matching over 9 bases. The J call could be wrong; TRBJ2-7 is a better fit for the DNA end. This CDR3 comprises 16 residues. Germline V gene data show CDR1 as MNHNS and CDR2 as SASEGT. The CDR3 DNA sequence: TGTGCCAGCAGTGAAGCATGGGCGGGAGGGCCGGCTGAGCAGTACTTC. The encoded protein is CASSEAWAGGPAEQYF.

The chain has TRBV7-8 and TRBJ2-7; no clear D gene. The end of the DNA aligns better with TRBJ2-5, so the J call may be wrong. This CDR3 spans 17 amino acids. The V gene's germline CDR1 is SGHVS and CDR2 FQNEAQ. The CDR3 region is CASSSVSAVKTQETQYF. The DNA for the CDR3 is TGTGCCAGCAGCTCAGTGAGTGCGGTTAAGACCCAAGAGACCCAGTACTTC.

The chain combines TRBV7-3 with TRBJ1-1; D gene ambiguous. The closer fit of TRBJ2-3 to the DNA end suggests the J call may be wrong. CDR3 length: 14 residues. Germline V gives CDR1 SGHTA, CDR2 FQGTGA. CDR3 nucleotide sequence: TGTGCCAGCAGCTTAAGCAGGTTCACAGATACGCAGTATTTT. Translated: CASSLSRFTDTQYF.

In its sample, this clonotype was seen many times. Since a much larger clone is just one base distant, this may be a read error. V usage is TRBV7-6 and J usage is TRBJ2-7, with TRBD2 matching over 10 bases. The CDR3 is made up of 14 amino acids. From germline, CDR1 is SGHVS and CDR2 FNYEAQ. After removal of 5 bases from V and 7 bases from J, the junction contained 8 bases not matched to a gene. The CDR3 here is CASSRSSGSNEQYF. CDR3 in DNA: TGTGCCAGCAGCCGATCTAGCGGGAGCAATGAGCAGTACTTC.

Relative to its sample, this clonotype is large (0.1 to 1%). The chain combines TRBV7-2 with TRBJ2-3, with a weak D call TRBD1 (5 bases). Trimming left V 5 bases short and J 3 bases short, with 6 bases between. CDR1 SGHTA and CDR2 FQGNSA come from the germline V gene. The CDR3 loop spans 12 amino acids. CDR3 sequence reads: CASSGATDTQYF. The CDR3 bases are TGTGCCAGCAGCGGGGCGACAGATACGCAGTATTTT.

J is TRBJ2-4 and V is TRBV11-2, with D perhaps TRBD1 (6 bases). The better agreement between TRBJ2-6 and the DNA end casts doubt on the J call. The germline V gene encodes CDR1 SGHAT and CDR2 FQNNGV. The CDR3 loop spans 16 amino acids. CDR3 protein: CASSYNPGTGANVLTF. The CDR3 DNA sequence: TGTGCCAGCAGCTATAATCCCGGGACAGGGGCCAACGTCCTGACTTTC.

The CDR3 reads CASSFRGGPNEKLFF. The CDR3 DNA is TGTGCCAGCAGTTTCCGCGGCGGACCTAATGAAAAACTGTTTTTT. The rearrangement links TRBV12-3 or TRBV12-4 to TRBJ1-4, with unresolved D. There are 15 residues in the CDR3. Between the trimmed V and J ends, which lost 3 bases and 3 bases, there was a span of 11 bases.

The chain couples TRBV5-8 to TRBJ2-1; D could derive from TRBD1 or TRBD2 (5 bases each). TRBJ2-7 explains the end of the DNA better; the J call may be wrong. Germline-derived CDR1 and CDR2 are SGHTS and YDEGEE. The CDR3 is made up of 15 amino acids. CDR3 DNA sequence: TGTGCCAGCAGAGCCGGGACCTCCTCCTACAATGAGCAGTACTTC. This gives the protein CASRAGTSSYNEQYF.

With respect to this clonotype: The junction departs from germline at one end; a sequencing error may be responsible. The chain links TRBV7-6 to TRBJ2-4; tentatively, D is TRBD2 (6 bases). This CDR3 is built from 9 residues. The germline V gene encodes CDR1 SGHVS and CDR2 FNYEAQ. The DNA of the CDR3 is TGTGCCAGCAGCTCCTCCGGGACTTTC. It encodes CASSSSGTF.

In this sample, this clonotype turned up a few times. The genes are TRBV4-1 and TRBJ2-6; 8 nucleotides line up with TRBD1. V shed 4 bases, J shed 1 base, and the junction held 9 bases outside the gene matches. Germline CDR1 is MGHRA and CDR2 is YSYEKL. The CDR3 consists of 18 residues. CDR3 sequence (DNA): TGCGCCAGCAGCCTACAACCGGGACAGGTATCTGGGGCCAACGTCCTGACTTTC. Residues: CASSLQPGQVSGANVLTF.

This clonotype is termed large. CDR3 region: CASRPASVSSYNEQFF. Written as DNA, the CDR3 is TGTGCCAGCAGACCCGCTAGCGTCAGCTCCTACAATGAGCAGTTCTTC. The chain links TRBV12-3 or TRBV12-4 to TRBJ2-1; possible D gene TRBD2, 6 bases. The CDR3 length is 16 residues. The V gene lost 6 bases and the J gene lost 0 bases, with 15 bases spanning the gap.

In its sample, this clonotype ranks as medium-sized (0.01 to 0.1%). This rearrangement joins TRBV11-2 to TRBJ2-6; tentatively, D is TRBD2 (5 bases). The germline gives CDR1 SGHAT, CDR2 FQNNGV. Deletions cut 10 bases from V and 0 bases from J, with 22 bases between. This CDR3 spans 18 amino acids. The chain's CDR3 is CATMKIGSLLSGANVLTF. The CDR3 DNA sequence: TGTGCCACCATGAAAATAGGGAGCCTACTCTCTGGGGCCAACGTCCTGACTTTC.

The chain carries TRBV5-3 and TRBJ2-1; tentatively, D is TRBD2 (6 bases). TRBV5-3 is treated as an ORF (open reading frame) with a function not yet certain. V was shortened by 8 bases and J by 6 bases, with 24 bases between the two germline ends. The CDR3 consists of 16 residues. CDR3 sequence (DNA): TGTGCCAGCAGCGCCGTAACTAGCATCTTTTCCAATGAGCAGTTCTTC. This encodes CASSAVTSIFSNEQFF.